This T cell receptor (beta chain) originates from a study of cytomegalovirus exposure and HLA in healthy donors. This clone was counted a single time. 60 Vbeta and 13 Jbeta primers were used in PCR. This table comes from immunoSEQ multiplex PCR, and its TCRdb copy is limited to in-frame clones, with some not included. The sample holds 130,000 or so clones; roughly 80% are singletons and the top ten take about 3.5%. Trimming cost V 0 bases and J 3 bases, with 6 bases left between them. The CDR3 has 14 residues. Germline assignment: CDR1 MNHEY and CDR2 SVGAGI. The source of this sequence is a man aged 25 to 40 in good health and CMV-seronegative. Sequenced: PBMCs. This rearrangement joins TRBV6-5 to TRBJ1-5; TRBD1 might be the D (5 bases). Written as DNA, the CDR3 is TGTGCCAGCAGTTACTCGGGGCCCAATCAGCCCCAGCATTTT. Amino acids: CASSYSGPNQPQHF.